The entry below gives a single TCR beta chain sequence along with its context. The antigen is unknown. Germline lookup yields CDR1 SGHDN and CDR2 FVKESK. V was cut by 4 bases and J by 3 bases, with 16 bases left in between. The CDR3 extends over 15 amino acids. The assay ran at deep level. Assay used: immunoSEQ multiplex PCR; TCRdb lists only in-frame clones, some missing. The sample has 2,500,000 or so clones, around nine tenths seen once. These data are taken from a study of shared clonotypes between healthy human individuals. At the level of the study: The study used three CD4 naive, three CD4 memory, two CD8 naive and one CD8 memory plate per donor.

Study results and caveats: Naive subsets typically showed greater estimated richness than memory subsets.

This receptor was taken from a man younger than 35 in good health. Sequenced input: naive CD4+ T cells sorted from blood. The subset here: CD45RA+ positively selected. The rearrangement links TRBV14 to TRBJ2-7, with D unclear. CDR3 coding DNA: TGTGCCAGCAGCCCCCGCGGCTACTCTCACTACGAGCAGTACTTC. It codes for CASSPRGYSHYEQYF.